Each of the 32 T cell receptor beta chains below was sequenced from the same sample in a study of T cell changes during pregnancy in multiple sclerosis. Sequencing was performed with immunoSEQ multiplex PCR; in TCRdb, only in-frame clones are kept and a portion is missing. The profile shows tens of thousands of clones, 90% to 95% of them singletons. The sequences come from CD4+ T cells from peripheral blood mononuclear cells, collected in the third trimester of pregnancy. These receptors originate from a female donor in good health, enrolled as a control in a pregnancy study.

The V and J genes are TRBV7-9 and TRBJ2-7, with 10 bases lining up with TRBD2. Trimming at V came to 5 bases and at J to 1 base, leaving 5 bases not matched to a gene. The CDR3 totals 15 residues. Germline-derived CDR1 and CDR2 are SEHNR and FQNEAQ (reference sequence). CDR3 region: CASSRSGGQSYEQYF. In nucleotides, the CDR3 is TGTGCCAGCAGCCGTAGCGGGGGGCAATCCTACGAGCAGTACTTC.

The CDR3 sequence is CASSDPSGSYEQYF. CDR3 sequence (DNA): TGTGCCAGCAGTGATCCCAGCGGGAGTTACGAGCAGTACTTC. The chain has TRBV2 and TRBJ2-7; 8 bases are shared with TRBD2. The junction had 5 bases not matched to a gene; V was cut back by 3 bases and J by 4 bases. The germline V gene encodes CDR1 SNHLY and CDR2 FYNNEI. CDR3 size: 14 residues.

The rearrangement links TRBV20-1 to TRBJ2-5; no reliable D call. V was cut by 7 bases and J by 0 bases, with 6 bases left in between. CDR1 DFQATT and CDR2 SNEGSKA come from the germline V gene (reference sequence). CDR3 size: 11 residues. CDR3 in amino acids: CSVADQETQYF. For the CDR3, the DNA is TGCAGTGTGGCAGACCAAGAGACCCAGTACTTC.

The chain links TRBV5-6 to TRBJ1-6, with D perhaps matching TRBD1 (5 bases). V lost 1 base and J lost 8, with 13 bases in between. The CDR3 consists of 15 residues. Germline V CDR1 and CDR2: SGHDT, YYEEEE. The CDR3 coding sequence is TGTGCCAGCAGCTTGTGGGGGTGGGAGGATTCACCCCTCCACTTT. It is translated as CASSLWGWEDSPLHF.

This clone was detected once. This chain joins TRBV5-1 and TRBJ2-7; 8 bases match TRBD1. J gave up 2 bases and V 2 bases, and 6 bases lay outside the gene matches. The CDR3 runs 15 residues. Germline V gene sequence: CDR1 SGHRS, CDR2 YFSETQ. This chain's CDR3 is CASSLPGQVTYEQYF. CDR3 coding DNA: TGCGCCAGCAGCTTACCGGGACAGGTTACCTACGAGCAGTACTTC.

The chain is built from TRBV4-3 and TRBJ2-5; 8 nucleotides match TRBD2. Unmatched junction bases numbered 5, after V lost 0 bases and J lost 2 bases. Germline values: CDR1 LGHNA, CDR2 YSLEER. This CDR3 is built from 16 residues. DNA for the CDR3: TGCGCCAGCAGCCAAGATATACCGGGAGGGCAAGAGACCCAGTACTTC. Protein: CASSQDIPGGQETQYF.

The gene calls are TRBV6-6 and TRBJ1-6; possibly TRBD1 for D (5 bases). The CDR3 sequence is 14 residues long. V shed 5 bases and J shed 5 bases, with 10 bases lying between them. In germline, CDR1 is MNHNY, CDR2 SVGAGI (reference sequence). This chain's CDR3 is CASSRVRDNSPLHF. In DNA, the CDR3 is TGTGCCAGCAGTCGGGTCAGGGATAATTCACCCCTCCACTTT.

This chain uses TRBV28 with TRBJ1-2, with a tentative D call TRBD1 (5 bases). The V gene's germline CDR1 is MDHEN and CDR2 SYDVKM. Trimming pared 6 bases from V and 4 bases from J, leaving 27 bases between. CDR3 length: 18 amino acids. This chain's CDR3 is CASRGRGEGSRTSYGYTF. In DNA, the CDR3 is TGTGCCAGCAGAGGGCGGGGCGAAGGTTCGCGGACAAGCTATGGCTACACCTTC.

V and J are TRBV6-5 and TRBJ2-5, with 8 bases aligning to TRBD1. The CDR3 is 15 residues long. The germline V gene encodes CDR1 MNHEY and CDR2 SVGAGI. Trimming took 4 bases from V and 3 from J; bases not matched to a gene: 7. The CDR3 DNA is TGTGCCAGCAGTTTCCTTGGACAGGGAGAAGAGACCCAGTACTTC. Protein sequence: CASSFLGQGEETQYF.

The chain couples TRBV11-2 to TRBJ2-3; D remains unclear. The CDR3 spans 12 residues. The V gene's germline CDR1 is SGHAT and CDR2 FQNNGV. Trimming took 5 bases from V and 0 from J, leaving 3 bases between them. The CDR3 reads CASSPSTDTQYF. The CDR3 coding sequence is TGTGCCAGCAGCCCAAGCACAGATACGCAGTATTTT.

J is TRBJ1-2 and V is TRBV4-1; possible D gene TRBD1, 6 bases. Germline assignment: CDR1 MGHRA and CDR2 YSYEKL. This CDR3 is built from 15 residues. Trimming removed 2 bases at V and 8 bases at J, with 18 bases between. The CDR3 sequence: CASSQNPDSLGGYTF. The CDR3 DNA is TGCGCCAGCAGCCAAAACCCGGACAGCCTTGGGGGCTACACCTTC.

The V and J genes are TRBV5-1 and TRBJ2-1; TRBD2 aligns across 12 bases. V dropped 2 bases and J dropped 6; count of bases not matched to a gene: 15. Germline V gene data show CDR1 as SGHRS and CDR2 as YFSETQ. The CDR3 covers 19 residues. CDR3 region: CASSLPSGRALSVGNEQFF. In DNA, the CDR3 is TGCGCCAGCAGCTTACCTAGCGGGAGGGCCCTCTCGGTGGGCAATGAGCAGTTCTTC.

The chain's CDR3 is CASSATRDSYGYTF. CDR3 sequence (DNA): TGTGCCAGCAGTGCCACCCGGGACAGCTATGGCTACACCTTC. V is TRBV6-4 and J is TRBJ1-2; 7 bases match TRBD1. J gave up 4 bases and V 4 bases, and 6 bases lay outside the gene matches. This CDR3 has 14 amino acids. From germline, CDR1 is MRHNA and CDR2 SNTAGT.

This clone appeared once. This rearrangement joins TRBV29-1 to TRBJ2-1, with 10 bases identical to TRBD2. The CDR3 contains 15 residues. V shed 4 bases, J shed 6 bases, and the junction held 9 bases outside the gene matches. CDR1 and CDR2 (germline): SQVTM, ANQGSEA. CDR3 nucleotide sequence: TGCAGCGTTGCTCCTAGCGGGAGAAATCCCAATGAGCAGTTCTTC. Translation: CSVAPSGRNPNEQFF.

The genes are TRBV14 and TRBJ2-3; TRBD2 matches at 10 bases. Germline V gene data show CDR1 as SGHDN and CDR2 as FVKESK. The junction had 11 bases not matched to a gene; V was cut back by 4 bases and J by 4 bases. The CDR3 sequence is 17 residues long. CDR3 DNA sequence: TGTGCCAGCAGCCCCCAGCGGGGGGGCCTATTCTCAGATACGCAGTATTTT. Its protein is CASSPQRGGLFSDTQYF.

This rearrangement joins TRBV27 to TRBJ2-1; 7 bases map to TRBD2. V lost 5 bases, J lost 0 bases, and 4 bases stayed unmatched. This CDR3 has 15 amino acids. The V gene's germline CDR1 is MNHEY and CDR2 SMNVEV (reference sequence). DNA of the CDR3: TGTGCCAGCAGTCCAACTAGCGCCTCCTACAATGAGCAGTTCTTC. Residues: CASSPTSASYNEQFF.

The J gene is TRBJ2-1, the V gene TRBV7-9, with D perhaps matching TRBD1 (5 bases). This CDR3 spans 17 amino acids. Germline-derived CDR1 and CDR2 are SEHNR and FQNEAQ (reference sequence). The germline V and J ends were trimmed by 0 bases and 0 bases, with 12 bases remaining between them. Written as DNA, the CDR3 is TGTGCCAGCAGCTTAGCGTATGGGGCGAGCTCCTACAATGAGCAGTTCTTC. Residues: CASSLAYGASSYNEQFF.

The chain links TRBV25-1 to TRBJ1-3, with a possible D match to TRBD1 (6 bases). The CDR3 covers 14 residues. Germline CDR1 and CDR2: MGHDK and SYGVNS. V lost 6 bases and J lost 2, with 11 bases in between. The CDR3 DNA is TGTGCCAGCAGACATACAGGGACTGGAAACACCATATATTTT. Protein sequence: CASRHTGTGNTIYF.

The chain couples TRBV7-2 to TRBJ2-2; D is unclear. Trimming pared 5 bases from V and 4 bases from J, leaving 17 bases between. The CDR3 totals 16 residues. Germline lookup yields CDR1 SGHTA and CDR2 FQGNSA. For the CDR3, the DNA is TGTGCCAGCAGCGGATACTCCTCTACTATCACCGGGGAGCTGTTTTTT. Translating gives CASSGYSSTITGELFF.

The table lists this clone with a few counts. V usage is TRBV6-5 and J usage is TRBJ1-1; 8 nucleotides match TRBD1. CDR1 is MNHEY and CDR2 is SVGAGI in the germline V gene. The length of the CDR3 is 15 residues. Unmatched junction bases numbered 10, after V lost 6 bases and J lost 4 bases. In nucleotides, the CDR3 is TGTGCCAGCAGGGCCTCAGGGGGCTTGGGCACTGAAGCTTTCTTT. Its translation: CASRASGGLGTEAFF.

This chain joins TRBV30 and TRBJ2-1; D gene uncertain. From germline, CDR1 is GTSNPN and CDR2 SVGIG (reference sequence). This CDR3 is 11 amino acids long. Deletions cut 0 bases from V and 10 bases from J, with 7 bases between. The CDR3 sequence: CAWSVLGEQFF. CDR3 nucleotides: TGTGCCTGGAGTGTACTCGGGGAGCAGTTCTTC.

This chain connects TRBV30 to TRBJ1-5; weak D call: TRBD1 (5 bases). V was clipped by 0 bases and J by 0 bases, with 12 bases between them. Germline CDR1 is GTSNPN and CDR2 is SVGIG (reference sequence). The CDR3 extends over 16 amino acids. The CDR3 coding sequence is TGTGCCTGGAGTGTACCAGGGATTTATAGCAATCAGCCCCAGCATTTT. Translating gives CAWSVPGIYSNQPQHF.

The rearrangement uses TRBV28 and TRBJ1-4, with 12 positions matching TRBD1. The length of the CDR3 is 18 residues. Germline-derived CDR1 and CDR2 are MDHEN and SYDVKM. Unmatched junction bases numbered 8, after V lost 4 bases and J lost 2 bases. The CDR3, as DNA: TGTGCCAGCAGTTCCGGGACAGGGGGCGTTGGGACTAATGAAAAACTGTTTTTT. Protein sequence: CASSSGTGGVGTNEKLFF.

The chain recombines TRBV4-3 with TRBJ2-2; 9 bases match TRBD2. The V gene end was trimmed by 0 bases and the J gene end by 5 bases; junction bases not matched to a gene: 10. This CDR3 has 18 amino acids. Germline V CDR1 and CDR2: LGHNA, YSLEER. The CDR3 here is CASSQDLQAGGLTGELFF. CDR3 sequence (DNA): TGCGCCAGCAGCCAAGATCTTCAAGCGGGAGGTTTAACCGGGGAGCTGTTTTTT.

The chain links TRBV19 to TRBJ1-4, with D possibly TRBD1 on 5 matching bases. The CDR3 loop spans 14 amino acids. Germline lookup yields CDR1 LNHDA and CDR2 SQIVND (reference sequence). Deletions cut 6 bases from V and 5 bases from J, with 13 bases between. Written as DNA, the CDR3 is TGTGCCAGTAGGCCGACAGCAAGCAATGAAAAACTGTTTTTT. Its translation: CASRPTASNEKLFF. The full variable domain, its missing parts supplied by reference TRBV19 and TRBJ1-4, is DGGITQSPKYLFRKEGQNVTLSCEQNLNHDAMYWYRQDPGQGLRLIYYSQIVNDFQKGDIAEGYSVSREKKESFPLTVTSAQKNPTAFYLCASRPTASNEKLFFGSGTQLSVL.

The V and J genes are TRBV14 and TRBJ2-3, with 7 bases aligning to TRBD1. In germline, CDR1 is SGHDN, CDR2 FVKESK. V dropped 0 bases and J dropped 9; count of bases not matched to a gene: 3. There are 13 residues in the CDR3. The CDR3 here is CASSQEAGGTQYF. As DNA, the CDR3 is TGTGCCAGCAGCCAAGAAGCAGGGGGAACGCAGTATTTT. The complete variable domain, with remaining parts taken from reference TRBV14 and TRBJ2-3, reads EAGVTQFPSHSVIEKGQTVTLRCDPISGHDNLYWYRRVMGKEIKFLLHFVKESKQDESGMPNNRFLAERTGGTYSTLKVQPAELEDSGVYFCASSQEAGGTQYFGPGTRLTVL.

The gene calls are TRBV19 and TRBJ2-7; 11 bases are a match to TRBD1. This CDR3 has 14 residues. V dropped 6 bases and J dropped 2; count of bases not matched to a gene: 3. In germline, CDR1 is LNHDA, CDR2 SQIVND (reference sequence). The CDR3, as DNA: TGTGCCAGTAGGAGGGACAGGGGGGCCTACGAGCAGTACTTC. It yields the protein CASRRDRGAYEQYF.

This clone came up once. The chain carries TRBV6-1 and TRBJ1-2; no firm D call. This CDR3 is built from 15 residues. V was trimmed by 2 bases and J by 2 bases, leaving 12 bases between them. Germline CDR1 reads MNHNS; CDR2 reads SASEGT. In DNA, the CDR3 is TGTGCCAGCAGTGAAAAGTGGAGAGAGAACTATGGCTACACCTTC. This sequence encodes CASSEKWRENYGYTF.

This clone was picked up one time. This chain uses TRBV5-1 with TRBJ2-2; 8 positions agree with TRBD2. The germline CDR1 and CDR2 sequences are SGHRS and YFSETQ. The trim removed 0 bases at V and 2 bases at J, leaving 3 bases unmatched. There are 16 residues in the CDR3. As DNA, the CDR3 is TGCGCCAGCAGCTTGGAGGGACTAGGCAACACCGGGGAGCTGTTTTTT. Translation: CASSLEGLGNTGELFF. Full variable domain (remainder filled in from reference TRBV5-1 and TRBJ2-2): KAGVTQTPRYLIKTRGQQVTLSCSPISGHRSVSWYQQTPGQGLQFLFEYFSETQRNKGNFPGRFSGRQFSNSRSEMNVSTLELGDSALYLCASSLEGLGNTGELFFGEGSRLTVL.

V and J are TRBV4-1 and TRBJ2-1; the D is unclear. The CDR3 runs to 16 residues. Germline CDR1 reads MGHRA; CDR2 reads YSYEKL. V was cut by 1 base and J by 6 bases, with 16 bases left in between. The DNA of the CDR3 is TGCGCCAGCAGCCAAGGTCCCCGGTCGCGTAGCAATGAGCAGTTCTTC. It yields the protein CASSQGPRSRSNEQFF.

This clone was detected a few times. The chain has TRBV7-3 and TRBJ2-1, with a tentative D call TRBD2 (6 bases). Looked up from germline, CDR1 is SGHTA and CDR2 is FQGTGA. V lost 2 bases, J lost 2 bases, and 10 bases lay in between. The CDR3 runs to 15 residues. The CDR3 coding sequence is TGTGCCAGCAGCTTAGGGCCGGGAGCCTACAATGAGCAGTTCTTC. Amino acid sequence: CASSLGPGAYNEQFF.

This clone was seen only a few times. J is TRBJ2-2 and V is TRBV14, with TRBD2 matching 13 bases. CDR3 length: 20 residues. J was trimmed by 1 base and V by 3 bases; bases with no gene match: 11. Germline values: CDR1 SGHDN, CDR2 FVKESK. The CDR3 bases are TGTGCCAGCAGCCAGATCTGGACTAGCGGGGGCCACTTGAACACCGGGGAGCTGTTTTTT. Its translation: CASSQIWTSGGHLNTGELFF.